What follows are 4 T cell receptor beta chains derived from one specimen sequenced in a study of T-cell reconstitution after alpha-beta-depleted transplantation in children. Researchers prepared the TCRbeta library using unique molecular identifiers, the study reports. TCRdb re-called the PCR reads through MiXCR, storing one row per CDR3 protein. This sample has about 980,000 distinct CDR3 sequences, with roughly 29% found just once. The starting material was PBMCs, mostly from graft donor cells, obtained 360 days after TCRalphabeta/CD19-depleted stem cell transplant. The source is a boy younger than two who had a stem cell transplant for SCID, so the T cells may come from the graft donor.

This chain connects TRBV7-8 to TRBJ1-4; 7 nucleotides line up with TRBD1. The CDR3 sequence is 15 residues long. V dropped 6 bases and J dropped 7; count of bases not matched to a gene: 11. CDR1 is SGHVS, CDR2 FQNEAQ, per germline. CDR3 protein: CASSLFPDRREKLFF. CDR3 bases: TGTGCCAGCAGTTTATTTCCGGACAGGCGTGAAAAACTGTTTTTT.

The CDR3 region is CASSYQSIGTEAFF. CDR3 DNA: TGTGCCAGCAGTTACCAGAGTATTGGTACTGAAGCTTTCTTT. The chain employs TRBV6-5 and TRBJ1-1; no clear D gene. Germline values: CDR1 MNHEY, CDR2 SVGAGI. Trimming took off 2 bases at V and 5 bases at J, with 12 bases between the two ends. The CDR3 runs 14 residues.

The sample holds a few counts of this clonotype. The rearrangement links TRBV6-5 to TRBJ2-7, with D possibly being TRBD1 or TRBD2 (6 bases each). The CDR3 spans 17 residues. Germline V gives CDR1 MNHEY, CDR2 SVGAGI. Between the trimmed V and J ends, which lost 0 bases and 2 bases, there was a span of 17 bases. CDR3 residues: CASSYSGTWEAAYEQYF. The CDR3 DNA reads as TGTGCCAGCAGTTACTCTGGGACATGGGAGGCAGCCTACGAGCAGTACTTC.

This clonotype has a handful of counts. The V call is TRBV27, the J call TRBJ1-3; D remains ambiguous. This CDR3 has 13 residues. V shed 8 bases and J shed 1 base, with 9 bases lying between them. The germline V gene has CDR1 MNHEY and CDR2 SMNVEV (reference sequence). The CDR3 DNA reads TGTGCCAGCGGAAAACAGTCTGGAAACACCATATATTTT. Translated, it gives CASGKQSGNTIYF.